This passage covers 2 T cell receptor beta chains from one sample sequenced in a study of blood T cell repertoires in COVID-19. The method was immunoSEQ multiplex PCR; TCRdb's version includes in-frame clones alone and lacks a portion of them. The sample lists about 180,000 clones, 89% occurring once. The sample taken for sequencing was PBMCs or T cells enriched from blood (not recorded which). These TCRs come from a woman aged 40-49 years with acute COVID-19.

J is TRBJ2-3 and V is TRBV10-2; weak D call: TRBD2 (6 bases). Trimming took 2 bases from V and 4 from J, leaving 10 bases between them. Germline assignment: CDR1 WSHSY and CDR2 SAAADI. The CDR3 contains 14 residues. CDR3: CASSEPRGADTQYF. The DNA for the CDR3 is TGCGCCAGCAGTGAGCCGCGCGGGGCAGATACGCAGTATTTT.

V usage is TRBV20-1 and J usage is TRBJ1-2; unclear D gene. The germline V gene has CDR1 DFQATT and CDR2 SNEGSKA (reference sequence). Trimming stripped 1 base from V and 8 bases from J, with 8 bases between. CDR3 length: 11 residues. The CDR3 nucleotides are TGCAGTGCTAGAGTCGCGGGAGGCTACACCTTC. This sequence encodes CSARVAGGYTF.